The 22 T cell receptor beta chains presented below share a single source sample, sequenced in a study of beta chain features in type 1 diabetes. Expressed TCRB transcripts were sequenced because the isolated RNA had all been reverse transcribed beforehand. Sequencing was performed with immunoSEQ multiplex PCR; in TCRdb, only in-frame clones are kept and a portion is missing. The data show under 950,000 clones, with about 17% seen just once and 0.023% held by the top ten. Specimen: naive CD4+ T cells from blood. The receptor set was obtained from a woman aged 18-29 years in good health.

This clone was detected only a few times. The chain carries TRBV4-2 and TRBJ1-2, with 8 nucleotides matching TRBD1. CDR3 length: 14 residues. Trimming removed 1 base from V and 4 bases from J; junction bases left unmatched: 2. Per germline, CDR1 LGHNA and CDR2 YNFKEQ. CDR3 sequence reads: CASSQGDRSYGYTF. The CDR3 region has the DNA TGTGCCAGCAGCCAAGGGGACAGGTCCTATGGCTACACCTTC.

The sample holds a few counts of this clone. This chain uses TRBV14 with TRBJ2-1; D is uncertain. Germline CDR1 SGHDN, CDR2 FVKESK. The CDR3 totals 14 residues. V was clipped by 1 base and J by 0 bases, with 4 bases between them. CDR3 residues: CASSQVSSYNEQFF. CDR3 nucleotide sequence: TGTGCCAGCAGCCAAGTTAGCTCCTACAATGAGCAGTTCTTC.

This clone was counted between two and nine times. The V call is TRBV11-2, the J call TRBJ2-7, with 9 bases lining up with TRBD2. Germline assignment: CDR1 SGHAT and CDR2 FQNNGV. Trimming cost V 0 bases and J 5 bases; bases outside gene matches: 11. This CDR3 region has 17 residues. The CDR3 DNA sequence: TGTGCCAGCAGCTTAGATTCGAGGGTAGCGGGAGATGACGAGCAGTACTTC. This codes for CASSLDSRVAGDDEQYF.

The chain recombines TRBV28 with TRBJ2-7, with D maybe TRBD1 (6 bases). V gave up 11 bases and J gave up 3 bases, with 14 bases separating them. From germline, CDR1 is MDHEN and CDR2 SYDVKM. This CDR3 is built from 12 residues. CDR3 sequence: CASTGNGYEQYF. Written as DNA, the CDR3 is TGTGCCTCTACAGGGAACGGCTACGAGCAGTACTTC.

The chain links TRBV7-3 to TRBJ2-2; D unclear. Germline V gene data show CDR1 as SGHTA and CDR2 as FQGTGA. CDR3 length: 15 residues. Trimming left V 5 bases short and J 8 bases short, with 18 bases between. CDR3 sequence: CASSPTRLDLGELFF. The CDR3 DNA reads TGTGCCAGCAGCCCAACACGCCTAGATTTGGGGGAGCTGTTTTTT. Using reference TRBV7-3 and TRBJ2-2 for the parts outside the CDR3, the full variable domain is GAGVSQTPSNKVTEKGKYVELRCDPISGHTALYWYRQSLGQGPEFLIYFQGTGAADDSGLPNDRFFAVRPEGSVSTLKIQRTERGDSAVYLCASSPTRLDLGELFFGEGSRLTVL.

There are a few counts of this clone. V usage is TRBV28 and J usage is TRBJ2-6; TRBD1 matches 11 bases. The germline gives CDR1 MDHEN, CDR2 SYDVKM. The CDR3 totals 18 residues. The ends lost 8 bases at V and 0 bases at J; junction bases unmatched: 9. The CDR3 sequence: CASRNPGQGDSGANVLTF. CDR3 in DNA: TGTGCCAGCCGAAATCCGGGACAGGGGGACTCTGGGGCCAACGTCCTGACTTTC. The variable domain in full, completed from reference TRBV28 and TRBJ2-6, reads DVKVTQSSRYLVKRTGEKVFLECVQDMDHENMFWYRQDPGLGLRLIYFSYDVKMKEKGDIPEGYSVSREKKERFSLILESASTNQTSMYLCASRNPGQGDSGANVLTFGAGSRLTVL.

This CDR3 reads CASRFGRRSYEQYF. The CDR3 DNA follows: TGTGCAAGTCGCTTCGGGAGACGCTCCTACGAGCAGTACTTC. The chain is built from TRBV12-2 and TRBJ2-7; TRBD2 is the table's D call, not checked against the DNA. TRBV12-2 is annotated as a pseudogene. The CDR3 is made up of 14 amino acids.

The chain uses TRBV7-9 and TRBJ1-2; D is possibly TRBD1 (6 bases). Trimming took off 7 bases at V and 8 bases at J, with 26 bases between the two ends. The CDR3 loop spans 16 amino acids. Germline-derived CDR1 and CDR2 are SEHNR and FQNEAQ (reference sequence). DNA for the CDR3: TGTGCCAGCAACCCGACAGGCCTCGTCCGTGTGGGGGGCTACACCTTC. It yields the protein CASNPTGLVRVGGYTF.

This clone was seen once. J is TRBJ2-1 and V is TRBV11-2; D is possibly TRBD2 (5 bases). The germline V gene has CDR1 SGHAT and CDR2 FQNNGV. With 5 bases removed from V and 6 bases from J, the gap between germline ends came to 29 bases. This CDR3 has 19 amino acids. CDR3 residues: CASSHPPTYPSGNFNEQFF. For the CDR3, the DNA is TGTGCCAGCAGCCACCCCCCCACTTACCCCAGCGGTAATTTCAATGAGCAGTTCTTC.

The rearrangement links TRBV6-1 to TRBJ2-1; D is unresolved. The CDR3 runs to 14 residues. Per the germline V gene, CDR1 is MNHNS and CDR2 is SASEGT. V lost 7 bases to trimming and J lost 3 bases, with 13 bases between them. The CDR3: CASIFTQFYNEQFF. The CDR3 DNA reads as TGTGCCAGCATTTTTACGCAATTCTACAATGAGCAGTTCTTC.

In its sample, this clone was seen a few times. The rearrangement links TRBV7-9 to TRBJ1-3; D is unresolved. The germline V gene has CDR1 SEHNR and CDR2 FQNEAQ (reference sequence). V lost 3 bases and J lost 2, with 11 bases in between. The CDR3 totals 15 residues. The CDR3: CASSFDPRAGNTIYF. CDR3 nucleotides: TGTGCCAGCAGCTTCGACCCGAGGGCTGGAAACACCATATATTTT. Full variable domain (missing parts from reference TRBV7-9 and TRBJ1-3): DTGVSQNPRHKITKRGQNVTFRCDPISEHNRLYWYRQTLGQGPEFLTYFQNEAQLEKSRLLSDRFSAERPKGSFSTLEIQRTEQGDSAMYLCASSFDPRAGNTIYFGEGSWLTVV.

This clone was found a few times. The chain joins TRBV2 to TRBJ2-2; a weak D match, TRBD2 (5 bases). Germline V gene sequence: CDR1 SNHLY, CDR2 FYNNEI. There are 15 residues in the CDR3. Trimming shortened V by 5 bases and J by 5 bases, and 15 bases separated the two germline ends. The DNA for the CDR3 is TGTGCCAGCAGTTTCGTTCGGGGTGGGACCGGGGAGCTGTTTTTT. This translates into CASSFVRGGTGELFF.

Only a few counts were recorded for this clone. The chain carries TRBV4-3 and TRBJ2-3; D is undetermined. This CDR3 region has 18 residues. Germline V gene lookup returns CDR1 LGHNA and CDR2 YSLEER. V was clipped by 4 bases and J by 6 bases, with 26 bases between them. CDR3 sequence reads: CASSPTRVGQAELDTQYF. Here the CDR3 DNA reads TGCGCCAGCAGCCCCACGAGAGTCGGCCAGGCGGAGTTGGATACGCAGTATTTT.

This chain links TRBV18 with TRBJ1-2, with a weak D call TRBD1 (5 bases). With 3 bases removed from V and 6 bases from J, the gap between germline ends came to 20 bases. CDR1 and CDR2 from the germline V gene are KGHSH and LQKENI. The CDR3 has 16 amino acids. DNA of the CDR3: TGTGCCAGCTCACCGATAACCCGGGACGGCCCGAATGGCTACACCTTC. Protein sequence: CASSPITRDGPNGYTF. Combining the CDR3 with reference TRBV18 and TRBJ1-2 gives the whole variable domain NAGVMQNPRHLVRRRGQEARLRCSPMKGHSHVYWYRQLPEEGLKFMVYLQKENIIDESGMPKERFSAEFPKEGPSILRIQQVVRGDSAAYFCASSPITRDGPNGYTFGSGTRLTVV.

This clone was picked up a small number of times. The genes are TRBV7-2 and TRBJ2-4; possible D gene TRBD2, 6 bases. Germline assignment: CDR1 SGHTA and CDR2 FQGNSA. Trimming took off 4 bases at V and 8 bases at J, with 12 bases between the two ends. The CDR3 has 13 residues. In DNA, the CDR3 is TGTGCCAGCAGCTGGGGAGGTTCGGACATTCAGTACTTC. Encoded protein: CASSWGGSDIQYF.

This clone has more than one count but fewer than ten. The chain employs TRBV19 and TRBJ1-5; D unclear. Trimming cost V 3 bases and J 7 bases, with 10 bases left between them. Germline V CDR1 and CDR2: LNHDA, SQIVND (reference sequence). This CDR3 region has 13 residues. CDR3 DNA sequence: TGTGCCAGTAGTATGGGCGGGAAGCAGCCCCAGCATTTT. It codes for CASSMGGKQPQHF.

This clone was recorded a few times. The V gene is TRBV9, the J gene TRBJ2-1; possibly TRBD2 for D (6 bases). The CDR3 runs 14 residues. V lost 3 bases to trimming and J lost 3 bases, with 10 bases between them. The V gene's germline CDR1 is SGDLS and CDR2 YYNGEE. The CDR3 protein is CASSATGLYNEQFF. The CDR3 region has the DNA TGTGCCAGCAGCGCAACGGGACTCTACAATGAGCAGTTCTTC.

This clone was counted between two and nine times. The genes are TRBV7-2 and TRBJ2-3; 9 positions match TRBD2. CDR3 length: 16 amino acids. Germline CDR1 and CDR2: SGHTA and FQGNSA. With V trimmed by 4 bases and J by 2 bases, 7 bases remained unmatched. The CDR3: CASSSRSGSLTDTQYF. The CDR3 DNA reads as TGTGCCAGCAGCTCCCGTAGCGGGAGCCTCACAGATACGCAGTATTTT.

The chain couples TRBV19 to TRBJ2-1; 10 bases agree with TRBD2. V trimming: 5 bases; J trimming: 3 bases; junction bases outside the gene matches: 10. This CDR3 is built from 17 residues. The germline CDR1 and CDR2 sequences are LNHDA and SQIVND (reference sequence). The CDR3: CASSASASGRNYNEQFF. DNA of the CDR3: TGTGCCAGTAGTGCGTCGGCTAGCGGGAGAAACTACAATGAGCAGTTCTTC.

The chain has TRBV19 and TRBJ1-5; possibly TRBD1 for D (6 bases). This CDR3 is 15 amino acids long. V gave up 7 bases and J gave up 6 bases, with 19 bases separating them. The germline CDR1 and CDR2 sequences are LNHDA and SQIVND (reference sequence). Here the CDR3 DNA reads TGTGCCAGTAAAGGGGGGGCCGATTATCGTCAGCCCCAGCATTTT. Encoded protein: CASKGGADYRQPQHF.

The V gene is TRBV7-2, the J gene TRBJ1-1; D may be TRBD1 (6 bases). This CDR3 contains 13 residues. Between the trimmed V and J ends, which lost 1 base and 7 bases, there was a span of 10 bases. Germline V gives CDR1 SGHTA, CDR2 FQGNSA. The CDR3 reads CASSLGTVYEAFF. CDR3 coding DNA: TGTGCCAGCAGCTTAGGGACAGTGTATGAAGCTTTCTTT.

The V call is TRBV7-8, the J call TRBJ2-1, with 8 bases identical to TRBD2. Trimming cost V 5 bases and J 0 bases; bases outside gene matches: 9. This CDR3 has 17 residues. In germline, CDR1 is SGHVS, CDR2 FQNEAQ. The CDR3 here is CASSLGSSGSSYNEQFF. In nucleotides, the CDR3 is TGTGCCAGCAGCCTCGGCAGCAGCGGGAGCTCCTACAATGAGCAGTTCTTC.